The 5 T cell receptor beta chains below were found in one sample sequenced in a study of blood T cells in healthy people across ages. PCR was performed a second time for roughly 7 to 12 cycles using a sample-barcoded 5' primer and a J-beta primer mix. TCRdb re-analysed the 5' RACE reads in MiXCR, keeping a single row per CDR3 protein. The sample lists about 760,000 distinct CDR3 sequences, more than 55% seen once, with approximately 24% in the top ten. The sequencing sample was made of blood. These TCRs come from a man between 40 and 49 years old in good health.

This clonotype came up once. The chain carries TRBV6-1 and TRBJ1-6, with D possibly TRBD1 on 5 matching bases. CDR3 size: 18 residues. V was shortened by 3 bases and J by 3 bases, with 18 bases between the two germline ends. From germline, CDR1 is MNHNS and CDR2 SASEGT. The CDR3 spells CASSDNWVAGGYNSPLHF. CDR3 in DNA: TGTGCCAGCAGTGATAATTGGGTGGCTGGGGGCTATAATTCACCCCTCCACTTT.

This clonotype has more than one count but fewer than ten. This chain uses TRBV6-6 with TRBJ2-3, with D perhaps TRBD1 or TRBD2 (5 bases each). The V gene's germline CDR1 is MNHNY and CDR2 SVGAGI (reference sequence). Trimming left V 2 bases short and J 0 bases short, with 15 bases between. The CDR3 sequence is 17 residues long. The CDR3 spells CASSYLKRDPSTDTQYF. CDR3 DNA: TGTGCCAGCAGTTACCTCAAACGGGACCCTAGCACAGATACGCAGTATTTT.

With regard to this clonotype: One end of the junction is discordant with germline, which a read error may explain. The gene calls are TRBV20-1 and TRBJ2-1; 7 nucleotides match TRBD1. The CDR3 has 13 amino acids. Per germline, CDR1 DFQATT and CDR2 SNEGSKA (reference sequence). The CDR3 reads CGATDRLHNEQFF. For the CDR3, the DNA is TGCGGTGCTACGGACAGGCTCCACAATGAGCAGTTCTTC.

Comment on this clonotype: It may be a read error: a sequence one base away is much more abundant. The V call is TRBV28, the J call TRBJ2-4; 7 nucleotides match TRBD1. The J call may be faulty, since TRBJ2-7 better matches the DNA end. Germline V CDR1 and CDR2: MDHEN, SYDVKM. This CDR3 is built from 14 residues. The CDR3 sequence: CARSSGTVPYEQYF. The CDR3 coding sequence is TGTGCCCGCAGTTCCGGGACAGTCCCCTACGAGCAGTACTTC.

The chain carries TRBV7-9 and TRBJ2-1; a weak D match, TRBD1 (6 bases). CDR1 is SEHNR, CDR2 FQNEAQ, per germline (reference sequence). Trimming stripped 5 bases from V and 5 bases from J, with 22 bases between. The CDR3 totals 17 residues. CDR3 amino acids: CASSPVLGAHWDNEQFF. The CDR3 nucleotides are TGTGCCAGCAGCCCCGTGTTGGGGGCTCATTGGGACAATGAGCAGTTCTTC.